This note documents a single T cell receptor beta chain sequence. Original processing methods: Amplification of reference gene primers was used by the study to estimate nucleated cell counts. Assay used: immunoSEQ multiplex PCR; TCRdb lists only in-frame clones, some missing. V and J calls and clone size are as listed in that table; D and trimming were resolved from the DNA. The sample contains tens of thousands of clones, 70% to 90% of which appear only once. This sample was taken from a study of blood T cell repertoires in COVID-19. Trimming pared 5 bases from V and 3 bases from J, leaving 14 bases between. The CDR3 is 15 amino acids. Germline values: CDR1 MNHEY, CDR2 SVGEGT.

The source material was peripheral blood. The chain has TRBV6-2 or TRBV6-3 and TRBJ2-1; tentative D call: TRBD1 (6 bases). The receptor was isolated from an elderly woman with acute or convalescent COVID-19. The CDR3 loop reads CASSVTGSVYNEQFF. The CDR3 nucleotides read TGTGCCAGCAGTGTCACAGGGTCAGTCTACAATGAGCAGTTCTTC.